The present entry profiles one T cell receptor beta chain with its context. Its target is unknown. This entry is derived from a study of graft-versus-host responses after intestinal transplantation. TCRdb's table, derived via immunoSEQ multiplex PCR, lists solely in-frame clones and lacks some. The table lists 81,000 or so clones, 90% to 95% of them singletons, with approximately 1.1% in the top ten. The V gene's germline CDR1 is WSHSY and CDR2 SAAADI. This CDR3 has 15 residues. Deletions cut 5 bases from V and 0 bases from J, with 11 bases between. This sequence joins TRBV10-2 and TRBJ2-1; D unresolved. The TCR originated in a human donor who was the organ donor for an intestinal transplant. The sequenced sample was unstimulated CD8+ T cells sorted from spleen or lymph node cells, obtained before transplant. CDR3 DNA: TGCGCCAGCAGTACCGGCGGCAGCTCCTACAATGAGCAGTTCTTC. This sequence encodes CASSTGGSSYNEQFF.